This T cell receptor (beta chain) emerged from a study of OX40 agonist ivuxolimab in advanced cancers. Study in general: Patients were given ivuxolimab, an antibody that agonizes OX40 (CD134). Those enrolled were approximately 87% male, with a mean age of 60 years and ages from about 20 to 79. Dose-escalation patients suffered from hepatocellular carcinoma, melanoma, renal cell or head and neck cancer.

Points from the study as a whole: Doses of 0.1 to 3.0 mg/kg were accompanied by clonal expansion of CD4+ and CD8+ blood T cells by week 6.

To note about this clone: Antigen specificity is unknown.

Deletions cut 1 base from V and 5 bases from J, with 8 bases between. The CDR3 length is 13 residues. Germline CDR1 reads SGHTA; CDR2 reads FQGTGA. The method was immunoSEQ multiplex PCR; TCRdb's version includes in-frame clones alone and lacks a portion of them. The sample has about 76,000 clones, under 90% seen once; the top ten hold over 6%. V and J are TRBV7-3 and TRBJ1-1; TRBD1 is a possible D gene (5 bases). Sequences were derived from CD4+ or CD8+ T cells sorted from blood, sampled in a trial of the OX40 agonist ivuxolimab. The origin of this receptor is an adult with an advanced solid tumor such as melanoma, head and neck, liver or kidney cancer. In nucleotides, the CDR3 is TGTGCCAGCAGCTTAAGAGGGGAAACTGAAGCTTTCTTT. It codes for CASSLRGETEAFF.